Each of the 14 T cell receptor beta chains below was sequenced from the same sample in a study of blood T cells in healthy people across ages. A second PCR, run for roughly 7 to 12 cycles, used a sample-barcoded 5' primer plus a J-beta primer mix. TCRdb processed the 5' RACE reads anew with MiXCR; each CDR3 protein has one entry. The sample contains around 750,000 distinct CDR3 sequences, roughly 50% of which appear only once. Sequences were obtained from blood. Receptor source: a man older than 75 in good health.

The sample holds one count of this clonotype. CDR3 in DNA: TGTGCCAGCAGTGACCCCGGGACTAGCGTCAATGAGCAGTTCTTC. It translates to CASSDPGTSVNEQFF. The chain has TRBV6-2 or TRBV6-3 and TRBJ2-1; 10 bases agree with TRBD2. CDR3 length equals 15 residues. Germline V CDR1 and CDR2: MNHEY, SVGEGT. The V gene end was trimmed by 5 bases and the J gene end by 6 bases; junction bases not matched to a gene: 7.

The chain combines TRBV20-1 with TRBJ2-3; D remains unclear. Germline V CDR1 and CDR2: DFQATT, SNEGSKA (reference sequence). The length of the CDR3 is 12 residues. The V and J ends lost 6 bases and 5 bases respectively, with 12 bases between them. The CDR3: CSAGRGRDTQYF. The CDR3 nucleotides are TGCAGTGCCGGACGTGGCCGAGATACGCAGTATTTT.

The V gene is TRBV10-3, the J gene TRBJ2-7; possible D gene TRBD1, 6 bases. The CDR3 length is 17 residues. Trimming cost V 6 bases and J 2 bases, with 23 bases left between them. CDR1 ENHRY and CDR2 SYGVKD come from the germline V gene. The CDR3 DNA is TGTGCCATCAGCGGACAGAGCAGGACGGATTCAACCTACGAGCAGTACTTC. Protein product: CAISGQSRTDSTYEQYF.

The chain couples TRBV9 to TRBJ2-1; the D gene is possibly TRBD1 (6 bases). The CDR3 totals 17 residues. Germline CDR1 reads SGDLS; CDR2 reads YYNGEE. Trimming shortened V by 4 bases and J by 3 bases, and 20 bases separated the two germline ends. The CDR3 spells CASSSNPGDTSYNEQFF. CDR3 nucleotides: TGTGCCAGCAGCTCCAACCCAGGGGATACTAGCTACAATGAGCAGTTCTTC. The full variable domain, with the rest looked up from reference TRBV9 and TRBJ2-1, is DSGVTQTPKHLITATGQRVTLRCSPRSGDLSVYWYQQSLDQGLQFLIQYYNGEERAKGNILERFSAQQFPDLHSELNLSSLELGDSALYFCASSSNPGDTSYNEQFFGPGTRLTVL.

This sequence joins TRBV3-1 and TRBJ2-2; 10 bases agree with TRBD1. From germline, CDR1 is LGHDT and CDR2 YNNKEL (reference sequence). The CDR3 has 15 amino acids. Losses at the gene ends were 5 bases for V and 5 bases for J; bases not matched to a gene: 5. CDR3 loop: CASSAGTGVTGELFF. In DNA, the CDR3 is TGTGCCAGCAGCGCCGGGACAGGGGTTACCGGGGAGCTGTTTTTT.

The chain joins TRBV10-3 to TRBJ2-2; no firm D call. Trimming left V 8 bases short and J 6 bases short, with 7 bases between. This CDR3 has 11 residues. The germline gives CDR1 ENHRY, CDR2 SYGVKD. CDR3 sequence (DNA): TGTGCCATCGCGGAAGCCGGGGAGCTGTTTTTT. This encodes CAIAEAGELFF.

In its sample, this clonotype was seen a few times. V gene TRBV21-1 combines with J gene TRBJ2-3; TRBD2 is the table's D call, not checked against the DNA. TRBV21-1 is recorded as a pseudogene. This CDR3 spans 15 amino acids. The DNA of the CDR3 is TGTGCCAGCAGCCCCAAGACTAGGTACAAGAGATACGCGTATTTT. The encoded protein is CASSPKTRYKRYAYF.

The genes are TRBV3-1 and TRBJ2-3; the match to TRBD2 covers 10 bases. Germline CDR1 is LGHDT and CDR2 is YNNKEL (reference sequence). This CDR3 comprises 17 residues. V shed 4 bases, J shed 2 bases, and the junction held 9 bases outside the gene matches. The CDR3 sequence: CASSPPGLAGATDTQYF. CDR3 sequence (DNA): TGTGCCAGCAGCCCACCTGGGCTAGCGGGAGCCACAGATACGCAGTATTTT.

The gene calls are TRBV5-1 and TRBJ2-1; the match to TRBD2 covers 10 bases. Germline assignment: CDR1 SGHRS and CDR2 YFSETQ. The CDR3 has 14 residues. Trimming took 4 bases from V and 7 from J; bases not matched to a gene: 5. CDR3: CASSPSGLANEQFF. CDR3 in DNA: TGCGCCAGCAGCCCCTCGGGACTAGCGAATGAGCAGTTCTTC.

This rearrangement joins TRBV9 to TRBJ2-5; TRBD1 might be the D (5 bases). The CDR3 is 19 amino acids. V was cut by 0 bases and J by 2 bases, with 23 bases left in between. CDR1 and CDR2 (germline): SGDLS, YYNGEE. CDR3 nucleotides: TGTGCCAGCAGCGTAGCGGAGCAGGGTGTCTCAGGGCTGCAAGAGACCCAGTACTTC. Protein sequence: CASSVAEQGVSGLQETQYF.

V usage is TRBV19 and J usage is TRBJ1-2; D unresolved. Trimming stripped 3 bases from V and 8 bases from J, with 16 bases between. The CDR3 is made up of 14 amino acids. The V gene's germline CDR1 is LNHDA and CDR2 SQIVND (reference sequence). The CDR3 bases are TGTGCCAGTAGTATGTCGGCAGACCTCCTCGGCTACACCTTC. This encodes CASSMSADLLGYTF. The full variable domain, rest sourced from reference TRBV19 and TRBJ1-2, is DGGITQSPKYLFRKEGQNVTLSCEQNLNHDAMYWYRQDPGQGLRLIYYSQIVNDFQKGDIAEGYSVSREKKESFPLTVTSAQKNPTAFYLCASSMSADLLGYTFGSGTRLTVV.

This clonotype was observed a handful of times. The rearrangement uses TRBV5-1 and TRBJ2-5; TRBD1 aligns across 7 bases. V dropped 2 bases and J dropped 0; count of bases not matched to a gene: 7. Per germline, CDR1 SGHRS and CDR2 YFSETQ. The length of the CDR3 is 16 residues. The CDR3, as DNA: TGCGCCAGCAGCTTTGGTGGCAGGGGGTACCAAGAGACCCAGTACTTC. It translates to CASSFGGRGYQETQYF.

This clonotype was picked up a small number of times. The chain links TRBV10-3 to TRBJ2-3, with TRBD2 matching 9 bases. Germline CDR1 ENHRY, CDR2 SYGVKD. The V segment lost 3 bases and the J segment 4 bases; nucleotides outside the gene matches: 8. The CDR3 extends over 16 amino acids. CDR3 sequence: CAISDLAGVGSDTQYF. The CDR3 nucleotides read TGTGCCATCAGTGACTTAGCGGGAGTGGGATCAGATACGCAGTATTTT.

The CDR3 sequence: CASSRSPGPYEQFF. CDR3 DNA sequence: TGTGCCAGCAGTCGCTCCCCAGGGCCCTACGAGCAGTTCTTC. The rearrangement uses TRBV12-3 or TRBV12-4 and TRBJ2-1, with a weak D call TRBD1 (5 bases). The CDR3 has 14 amino acids. Trimming stripped 5 bases from V and 10 bases from J, with 18 bases between.